Listed below are T cell receptor beta chains from one sample, sequenced in a study of T cells after yellow fever vaccination. Each CDR3 protein is one row after TCRdb ran MiXCR on the 5' RACE reads. Altogether some 390,000 distinct CDR3 sequences are present, about 6.2% being singletons, with the ten largest covering over 12%. The sequenced sample was PBMCs, obtained 5 days after the yellow fever booster vaccination. These receptors originate from a man aged 30 to 39 who received the YFV17D yellow fever vaccine. Both conserved end residues are part of each CDR3.

J gene: TRBJ2-3
V gene: TRBV5-6
CDR3 protein: CASSFLAGGYGTDTQYF

J gene: TRBJ2-7
V gene: TRBV12-3/TRBV12-4
CDR3 protein: CASSPGGQGYF

J gene: TRBJ2-1
V gene: TRBV20-1
CDR3 protein: CSANRVHNEQFF

J gene: TRBJ2-1
V gene: TRBV28
CDR3 protein: CASNPIPPGYNEQFF

J gene: TRBJ2-3
V gene: TRBV6-5
CDR3 protein: CASSYSTHPSTDTQYF

J gene: TRBJ2-1
V gene: TRBV5-5
CDR3 protein: CASTPEGNEQFF

J gene: TRBJ2-7
V gene: TRBV5-1
CDR3 protein: CASSLVLTYEQYF

J gene: TRBJ2-3
V gene: TRBV27
CDR3 protein: CASSMRLAGVWTDTQYF

J gene: TRBJ2-1
V gene: TRBV12-3/TRBV12-4
CDR3 protein: CASSRSPKSSYNEQFF

J gene: TRBJ2-4
V gene: TRBV3-1
CDR3 protein: CASSQGLAGGPGKNIQYF

J gene: TRBJ2-7
V gene: TRBV9
CDR3 protein: CASSVGEGVNSYEQYF

J gene: TRBJ2-5
V gene: TRBV4-2
CDR3 protein: CASSPMRGADVETQYF

J gene: TRBJ2-2
V gene: TRBV20-1
CDR3 protein: CSAPRWSSGELFF

J gene: TRBJ2-2
V gene: TRBV15
CDR3 protein: CATSRTSGTGFTGELFF

J gene: TRBJ2-3
V gene: TRBV7-9
CDR3 protein: CASSRPMDTQYF

J gene: TRBJ2-4
V gene: TRBV27
CDR3 protein: CASRGQGVLGIQYF

J gene: TRBJ2-7
V gene: TRBV4-3
CDR3 protein: CAAGTGAEQYF

J gene: TRBJ2-3
V gene: TRBV18
CDR3 protein: CASSPQLTDTQYF

J gene: TRBJ2-1
V gene: TRBV6-1
CDR3 protein: CASSPLGSSYNEQFF

J gene: TRBJ2-1
V gene: TRBV6-1
CDR3 protein: CASSPLGIHTNEQFF

J gene: TRBJ2-7
V gene: TRBV20-1
CDR3 protein: CSAPQVTSGRPEQYF

J gene: TRBJ2-1
V gene: TRBV5-1
CDR3 protein: CASSPRVQGVYNEQFF

J gene: TRBJ1-1
V gene: TRBV5-1
CDR3 protein: CASSFFGEETEAFF

J gene: TRBJ2-5
V gene: TRBV12-3/TRBV12-4
CDR3 protein: CASSPRDGKTQYF

J gene: TRBJ1-5
V gene: TRBV5-1
CDR3 protein: CASSSTGASNQPQHF

J gene: TRBJ2-3
V gene: TRBV27
CDR3 protein: CASSLGFDTQYF

J gene: TRBJ2-1
V gene: TRBV5-1
CDR3 protein: CACSFDFRNEQFF

J gene: TRBJ2-2
V gene: TRBV7-2
CDR3 protein: CASSQGQVYSGELFF

J gene: TRBJ2-1
V gene: TRBV20-1
CDR3 protein: CSALLGVGEQFF

J gene: TRBJ1-2
V gene: TRBV20-1
CDR3 protein: CSATGASRNYGYTF

J gene: TRBJ2-3
V gene: TRBV9
CDR3 protein: CASSDQNTLSTDTQYF